This T cell receptor beta chain was sequenced for a study of OX40 agonist ivuxolimab in advanced cancers. Study background: Ivuxolimab was delivered to patients intravenously every 2 weeks at doses spanning 0.01 to 10 mg/kg. Partial responses were achieved by three patients, one with hepatocellular carcinoma and two with cutaneous melanoma.

Per germline, CDR1 MDHEN and CDR2 SYDVKM. The CDR3 length is 12 residues. Trimming shortened V by 2 bases and J by 6 bases, and 7 bases separated the two germline ends. A few counts support this clone. The protocol was immunoSEQ multiplex PCR, while the TCRdb copy is restricted to in-frame clones and leaves out a portion. Seen here are 70,000 to 95,000 clones, less than 90% observed once, and the top ten hold over 10%. The specimen was CD4+ or CD8+ T cells sorted from blood, collected in a trial of the OX40 agonist ivuxolimab. The sequence came from an adult with an advanced solid tumor such as melanoma, head and neck, liver or kidney cancer. V and J are TRBV28 and TRBJ1-1; D ambiguous. The CDR3 DNA is TGTGCCAGCAGTTTAGGTGACGCTGAAGCTTTCTTT. Protein: CASSLGDAEAFF. The variable domain in full, with the rest retrieved from reference TRBV28 and TRBJ1-1, is DVKVTQSSRYLVKRTGEKVFLECVQDMDHENMFWYRQDPGLGLRLIYFSYDVKMKEKGDIPEGYSVSREKKERFSLILESASTNQTSMYLCASSLGDAEAFFGQGTRLTVV.